This T cell receptor beta chain was sequenced for a study of shared clonotypes between healthy human individuals. Across the study: Three CD4 naive, three CD4 memory, two CD8 naive and one CD8 memory plate were used per donor.

This CDR3 region has 14 residues. Germline lookup yields CDR1 KGHSH and CDR2 LQKENI. The ends lost 6 bases at V and 1 base at J; junction bases unmatched: 3. The method was immunoSEQ multiplex PCR; TCRdb's version includes in-frame clones alone and lacks a portion of them. The table records approximately 1.1 million clones, approximately 78% of them present only once. This clonotype was sampled from a man aged 18 to 35 in good health. Some clones in this sample may be carry-over from other donors' samples. The rearrangement links TRBV18 to TRBJ2-1; 7 nucleotides agree with TRBD2. Sequenced: memory CD4+ T cells from PBMCs. Subset indicated: CD45RA-negative fraction. The CDR3 DNA is TGTGCCAGCTCGGGGACTACATCCTACAATGAGCAGTTCTTC. Protein sequence: CASSGTTSYNEQFF.